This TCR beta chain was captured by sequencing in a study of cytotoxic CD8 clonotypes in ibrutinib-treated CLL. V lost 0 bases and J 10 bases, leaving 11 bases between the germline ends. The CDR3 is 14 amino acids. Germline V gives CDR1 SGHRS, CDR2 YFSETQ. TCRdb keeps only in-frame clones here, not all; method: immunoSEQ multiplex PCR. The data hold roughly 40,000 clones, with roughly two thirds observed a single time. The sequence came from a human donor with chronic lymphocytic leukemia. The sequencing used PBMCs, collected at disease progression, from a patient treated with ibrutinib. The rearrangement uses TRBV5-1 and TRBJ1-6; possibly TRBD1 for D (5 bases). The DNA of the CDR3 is TGCGCCAGCAGCTTGGAAGGGGACGGGTCACCCCTCCACTTT. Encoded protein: CASSLEGDGSPLHF.